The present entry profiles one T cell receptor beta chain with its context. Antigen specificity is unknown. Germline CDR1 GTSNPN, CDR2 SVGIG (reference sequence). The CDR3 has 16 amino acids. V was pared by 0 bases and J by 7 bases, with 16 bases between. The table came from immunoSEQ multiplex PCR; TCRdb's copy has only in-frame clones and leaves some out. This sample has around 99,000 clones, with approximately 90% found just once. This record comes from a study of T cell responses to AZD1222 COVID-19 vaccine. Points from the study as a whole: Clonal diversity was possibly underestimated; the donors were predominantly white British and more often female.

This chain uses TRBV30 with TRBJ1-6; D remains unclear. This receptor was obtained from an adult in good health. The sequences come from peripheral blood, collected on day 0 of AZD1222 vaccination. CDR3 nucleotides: TGTGCCTGGAGTGTAAAGGGATTGGGAGGGAATTCACCCCTCCACTTT. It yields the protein CAWSVKGLGGNSPLHF.